This TCR beta chain was obtained from a study of T cell changes during pregnancy in multiple sclerosis. This clone has a single count. The germline V gene encodes CDR1 LNHNV and CDR2 YYDKDF (reference sequence). V was shortened by 0 bases and J by 7 bases, with 24 bases between the two germline ends. The CDR3 has 19 amino acids. Only in-frame clones appear in the TCRdb table, and some are missing; sequencing was by immunoSEQ multiplex PCR. The data hold tens of thousands of clones, with under 95% observed a single time. The TCR sequence derives from a female donor with multiple sclerosis, enrolled in a pregnancy study. Source: CD4+ T cells from peripheral blood mononuclear cells, taken in the second trimester of pregnancy. The genes are TRBV15 and TRBJ1-4; D may be TRBD1 (5 bases). CDR3 loop: CATSRDMATGRGRSEKLFF. CDR3 DNA: TGTGCCACCAGCAGAGATATGGCCACAGGAAGGGGAAGGAGTGAAAAACTGTTTTTT.